This is a list of T cell receptor beta chains from one sample in a study of beta chain features in type 1 diabetes. Clones were sequenced by immunoSEQ multiplex PCR, and TCRdb holds only the in-frame ones, with some missing. The data hold more than 200,000 clones, with more than 15% observed a single time. Sequenced input: naive CD4+ T cells from blood. These receptors were obtained from a man aged 25 to 40 with type 1 diabetes. The CDR3 runs from the conserved cysteine through the conserved F or W. D genes are given only for firm matches. Rows give clone size only sometimes, using once, few, many, or a class for an expanded clone.

J: TRBJ2-7; size: few; D: TRBD1; V: TRBV5-1; DNA: TGCGCCAGCAGCTCGGGACAGGGGAAAGGGGAGCAGTACTTC; CDR3: CASSSGQGKGEQYF
J: TRBJ1-2; size: .; D: TRBD1; V: TRBV29-1; DNA: TGCAGCGTTGAACCTAGACAGGGGCTTAACTATGGCTACACCTTC; CDR3: CSVEPRQGLNYGYTF
J: TRBJ2-7; size: .; D: TRBD2; V: TRBV30; DNA: TGTGCCCTACGGGCTAGCGGGAGAGAGGAGCAGTACTTC; CDR3: CALRASGREEQYF
J: TRBJ2-1; size: few; D: .; V: TRBV4-1; DNA: TGCGCCAGCAGCCAAGGTGGCAGGGGTTGGAATGAGCAGTTCTTC; CDR3: CASSQGGRGWNEQFF
J: TRBJ1-2; size: .; D: .; V: TRBV7-9; DNA: TGTGCCAGCACCTTCCCAGCAGGAAGTAACTATGGCTACACCTTC; CDR3: CASTFPAGSNYGYTF
J: TRBJ2-7; size: .; D: TRBD1; V: TRBV9; DNA: TGTGCCAGCAGCGCCGGGACAGGGGCTTATTACGAGCAGTACTTC; CDR3: CASSAGTGAYYEQYF
J: TRBJ2-7; size: .; D: .; V: TRBV7-9; DNA: TGTGCCAGCAGCTTAAGTTCAGGGAACGAGCAGTACTTC; CDR3: CASSLSSGNEQYF
J: TRBJ2-7; size: .; D: TRBD1; V: TRBV7-2; DNA: TGTGCCAGCAGCGTTGGACAGGGGGGATACGAGCAGTACTTC; CDR3: CASSVGQGGYEQYF
J: TRBJ2-6; size: few; D: .; V: TRBV9; DNA: TGTGCCAGCAGCGTAGCTGTCCAGGGAACCAACGTCCTGACTTTC; CDR3: CASSVAVQGTNVLTF
J: TRBJ2-3; size: .; D: .; V: TRBV2; DNA: TGTGCCAGCAGTGCTACAGATACGCAGTATTTT; CDR3: CASSATDTQYF
J: TRBJ2-4; size: .; D: .; V: TRBV7-2; DNA: TGTGCCAGCAGCCGGGCACTAGCCAAAAACATTCAGTACTTC; CDR3: CASSRALAKNIQYF